This TCR beta chain was recovered during a study of response to subunit inactivated influenza vaccine. Each CDR3 protein gets one entry after TCRdb re-called the RT-PCR reads with MiXCR. The data show about 570,000 distinct CDR3 sequences, about 10% seen once. Germline V gene sequence: CDR1 DFQATT, CDR2 SNEGSKA (reference sequence). The V segment lost 6 bases and the J segment 1 base; nucleotides outside the gene matches: 6. The CDR3 extends over 15 amino acids. This sample comprised PBMCs from blood, obtained on the day of vaccination. The sequence derives from a man aged 50 to 59 who received an inactivated influenza vaccine. J is TRBJ2-7 and V is TRBV20-1; 13 bases map to TRBD2. Here the CDR3 reads CSARTSGGLSYEQYF. The CDR3, as DNA: TGCAGTGCCAGGACTAGCGGGGGCCTTTCCTACGAGCAGTACTTC.